The subject of this entry is one T cell receptor (beta chain). No cognate antigen has been identified for it. Per-nucleotide qualities are absent, and no much larger clonotype sits a single base away. This entry is derived from a study of robustness of blood B and T cell sequencing (dated by TCRdb to the late 2010s). Concerning the study at large: The goal of the study was to find out how much peripheral blood is required to reliably describe the TCRbeta and IgG repertoires of an individual. As technical replicates, two replicate TCRbeta cDNA libraries were made from one shared RNA pool taken from a single 10 ml draw. In each of the roughly 10 independently drawn blood samples, TCRbeta and IgG repertoires were quantified.

Points the paper makes about the study in general: Combining 3 or 4 tubes (about 29-40 ml blood) brought coverage of the top 10,000 TCRbeta clonotypes close to saturation. A full plateau was not reached by TCRbeta rarefaction curves, suggesting under-sequencing or many low-abundance clonotypes. Immediate fractionation was required for EDTA tubes, so the use of EDTA tubes in multi-site collections was limited. No improvement in the overlap of rare TCRbeta clonotypes was observed when tubes were pooled, implying that much larger blood volumes would be needed for rare TCRbeta clonotypes to be captured. Evidence of cross-contamination, likely caused by batch processing, was seen in one pair of TCRbeta libraries, and the UMI-sequence pairs shared between the two libraries were removed. Across technical replicate libraries, about 95% of the top 10,000 TCRbeta clonotypes in one library were also found in the other. The 1,000 most abundant TCRbeta clonotypes from the pooled draws were detected in every single 10 ml sample.

TCRbeta repertoires were quantified from mRNA rather than genomic DNA, which captures expressed receptors. Without any cell sorting, leukocytes from the buffy coat were collected into Trizol, and RNA was extracted using the Direct-zol RNA MiniPrep Plus kit. To separate plasma, buffy coat and red blood cells, the EDTA blood tubes were centrifuged right away at 4 degrees C. Ends trimmed: V by 6 bases, J by 5 bases; bases unmatched to a gene: 12. Per the germline V gene (reference sequence), DFQATT is the CDR1 and SNEGSKA is the CDR2. Including the terminal cysteine and phenylalanine, the CDR3 comprises 14 residues. The retained sequence is limited to the CDR3, 42 bases, with the frame set at the first base. The method behind the library was PCR. TCRdb names Illumina MiSeq as the instrument used. SMARTScribe reverse transcriptase and a 5' template-switch oligo, by which a universal priming site was added, were used for cDNA synthesis. Each cDNA molecule was tagged by a 12-nucleotide random unique molecular identifier (UMI) carried on the template-switch oligo. During reverse transcription, TCRbeta transcripts were targeted by chain-specific reverse primers. Uracil DNA glycosylase treatment removed residual template-switch adapters, and cDNA was purified with a Qiagen MinElute kit. For the first PCR, around 23 cycles were run with KAPA HiFi HotStart ReadyMix and step-out primers, split across four 50 ul reactions. Before any further amplification, the products of the first-round PCR were gel-purified. Illumina Nextera adapters were attached in a second PCR of 7 to 9 cycles, and the libraries were then purified and pooled. The UMI barcode for each TCRbeta molecule was captured by a 50-nucleotide 5' read. Per the authors' processing: Reads were grouped by UMI into consensus reads using the MIGEC toolkit. Forward and reverse consensus reads were merged with PEAR to produce final reads. Identical UMI-sequence pairs found in more than one library were treated as cross-sample contamination and removed by a custom decontamination script. V(D)J assignment and CDR3 extraction were performed with MIGMAP, a wrapper around IgBLAST. A TCR clonotype was defined by an identical V gene, J gene and CDR3 amino acid sequence; no sequencing was done for CDR1 and CDR2. The raw public reads went through TCRdb reprocessing: fastp at Q25, MiXCR clone calling, in-frame beta chains kept. CDR3 protein duplicates are merged, each entry listing the most common genes and DNA. The V and J calls and clone size are TCRdb's, not the authors'. Within this sample are approximately 3,500 distinct CDR3 sequences, with about 54% of them counted one time only. The ten largest make up roughly a quarter of the sample.

The chain was built from TRBV20-1 and TRBJ2-5; the junction holds 7 bases that match TRBD1. The sequence came from a human donor in good health. Sequencing was done on a sample of peripheral blood. The base sequence is TGCAGTGCGTGCCTAGTGGCCAGGGGGGAGACCCAGTACTTC. It encodes CSACLVARGETQYF.